A selection of T cell receptor beta chains follows, all from one sample in a study of control samples from healthy donors and cancer patients. Here immunoSEQ multiplex PCR was the method, and the copy in TCRdb shows in-frame clones only, minus some. The repertoire holds around 80,000 clones, with 94% as singletons. Sequenced input: blood. These TCRs come from a young woman in good health. Each CDR3 is given with its conserved first and last residue. The D gene is left open where the match is weak. Part of the rows lack a size; the others show once, few, many or a class for expanded clones.

j_gene	v_gene	d_gene	abundance	CDR3aa	CDR3nt
TRBJ1-1	TRBV6-5	TRBD1	-	CASRGDRGRAEAFF	TGTGCCAGCAGGGGGGACAGGGGAAGGGCTGAAGCTTTCTTT
TRBJ2-3	TRBV19	-	-	CASSIGTYSTDTQYF	TGTGCCAGTAGTATAGGAACCTACAGCACAGATACGCAGTATTTT
TRBJ1-6	TRBV11-3	TRBD1	-	CASSLGLTGNSPLHF	TGTGCCAGCAGCTTAGGTTTGACAGGGAATTCACCCCTCCACTTT
TRBJ2-1	TRBV5-4	TRBD1	-	CASSLDRGGEQFF	TGTGCCAGCAGCCTAGACAGGGGCGGGGAGCAGTTCTTC
TRBJ2-7	TRBV15	TRBD1	-	CATSKERQGAYEQYF	TGTGCCACCAGCAAGGAGCGCCAGGGGGCTTATGAGCAGTACTTC
TRBJ2-5	TRBV20-1	-	-	CSTARVKTQYF	TGCAGTACCGCCCGGGTGAAGACCCAGTACTTC
TRBJ1-5	TRBV2	TRBD1	-	CASRETGVSQPQHF	TGTGCCAGCAGGGAAACAGGGGTTAGCCAGCCCCAGCATTTT
TRBJ2-3	TRBV5-4	TRBD2	once	CASSLSGGATDTQYF	TGTGCCAGCAGCTTGAGCGGGGGGGCCACAGATACGCAGTATTTT
TRBJ2-5	TRBV5-1	-	-	CASSFAGYETQYF	TGCGCCAGCAGCTTTGCAGGGTATGAGACCCAGTACTTC
TRBJ2-7	TRBV9	-	-	CASSVSPDSDSYEQYF	TGTGCCAGCAGCGTCTCTCCGGACTCAGACTCCTACGAGCAGTACTTC
TRBJ1-1	TRBV19	-	-	CASSMAQSEAFF	TGTGCCAGTAGTATGGCGCAGTCTGAAGCTTTCTTT
TRBJ2-4	TRBV25-1	TRBD1	-	CASRDRGNIQYF	TGTGCCAGCAGAGACAGGGGAAACATTCAGTACTTC
TRBJ2-1	TRBV6-1	TRBD2	once	CASSGTGGSKKYNEQFF	TGTGCCAGCAGTGGTACGGGGGGATCAAAGAAATACAATGAGCAGTTCTTC
TRBJ1-4	TRBV27	TRBD1	-	CASSKGQGIGKLFF	TGTGCCAGCAGTAAGGGACAGGGAATAGGAAAACTGTTTTTT
TRBJ2-7	TRBV28	-	-	CASSLNYEQYF	TGTGCCAGCAGTTTAAACTACGAGCAGTACTTC
TRBJ2-1	TRBV27	TRBD2	-	CASGRGQSLYNEQFF	TGTGCCAGCGGGAGGGGCCAATCCCTATACAATGAGCAGTTCTTC
TRBJ1-4	TRBV5-1	-	-	CASSLGGAREKLFF	TGCGCCAGCAGCTTGGGAGGGGCTAGGGAAAAACTGTTTTTT
TRBJ1-2	TRBV5-5	TRBD1	-	CASSLTGTAGGYTF	TGTGCCAGCAGCCTAACAGGGACAGCGGGGGGCTACACCTTC
TRBJ1-5	TRBV5-1	-	-	CASSFSGGHQPQHF	TGCGCCAGCAGCTTTTCGGGGGGACATCAGCCCCAGCATTTT
TRBJ2-7	TRBV19	-	once	CASSSTGSFYEQYF	TGTGCCAGTTCCTCGACAGGCTCTTTCTACGAGCAGTACTTC
TRBJ1-2	TRBV13	-	-	CASSPGRYYGYTF	TGTGCCAGCAGCCCCGGCCGATACTATGGCTACACCTTC
TRBJ1-1	TRBV5-1	-	-	CASTRGGNTEAFF	TGCGCCAGCACTCGGGGGGGGAACACTGAAGCTTTCTTT
TRBJ2-5	TRBV7-9	TRBD2	-	CASAAGLQETQYF	TGTGCCAGCGCCGCGGGACTACAAGAGACCCAGTACTTC
TRBJ1-1	TRBV6-5	TRBD1	-	CASSQTGVANTEAFF	TGTGCCAGCAGTCAGACAGGGGTCGCGAACACTGAAGCTTTCTTT
TRBJ2-5	TRBV7-8	TRBD2	-	CASSLFERGGETQYF	TGTGCCAGCAGCTTATTCGAGCGGGGGGGTGAGACCCAGTACTTC
TRBJ2-5	TRBV5-4	-	-	CASSRRRGGELQETQYF	TGTGCCAGCAGCCGAAGAAGGGGCGGGGAGCTACAAGAGACCCAGTACTTC
TRBJ2-2	TRBV3-1/TRBV3-2	TRBD1	-	CASSPGTGGSGELFF	TGTGCCAGCAGCCCCGGGACAGGGGGCAGTGGGGAGCTGTTTTTT
TRBJ2-1	TRBV5-1	-	-	CASSLDRRNNEQFF	TGCGCCAGCAGCTTGGACAGGAGAAACAATGAGCAGTTCTTC
TRBJ1-1	TRBV6-5	-	-	CASTAGVGEAFF	TGTGCCAGCACGGCAGGGGTTGGGGAAGCTTTCTTT
TRBJ2-1	TRBV11-2	TRBD1	-	CASSPGQGDEQFF	TGTGCCAGCAGCCCAGGACAGGGTGATGAGCAGTTCTTC
TRBJ2-1	TRBV24-1	TRBD2	once	CATSSGGQYNEQFF	TGTGCCACCTCTAGCGGGGGGCAGTACAATGAGCAGTTCTTC
TRBJ1-1	TRBV5-1	-	-	CASRANTEAFF	TGCGCCAGCAGAGCTAACACTGAAGCTTTCTTT
TRBJ2-3	TRBV6-2/TRBV6-3	TRBD1	-	CASSYSDRGSTDTQYF	TGTGCCAGCAGTTACTCGGACAGGGGTTCAACAGATACGCAGTATTTT
TRBJ2-1	TRBV9	-	-	CAGSPSGRGSSYNEQFF	TGTGCCGGCAGCCCCTCTGGAAGGGGGAGCTCCTACAATGAGCAGTTCTTC
TRBJ2-5	TRBV5-8	-	-	CASSLDPKQETQYF	TGTGCCAGCAGCTTGGATCCAAAGCAAGAGACCCAGTACTTC
TRBJ1-2	TRBV5-1	-	-	CASSPGGPSNYGYTF	TGCGCCAGCAGCCCCGGGGGACCATCTAACTATGGCTACACCTTC
TRBJ1-2	TRBV29-1	TRBD1	once	CSVVRDSNYGYTF	TGCAGCGTTGTTAGGGACAGCAACTATGGCTACACCTTC
TRBJ1-1	TRBV18	-	-	CASSPQDLNTEAFF	TGTGCCAGCTCACCACAGGACCTGAACACTGAAGCTTTCTTT
TRBJ1-1	TRBV3-1/TRBV3-2	TRBD1	-	CASSLDRAVNTEAFF	TGTGCCAGCAGCCTGGACAGGGCGGTGAACACTGAAGCTTTCTTT
TRBJ2-4	TRBV9	TRBD1	-	CASSPPSADRTQKNIQYF	TGTGCCAGCAGCCCACCTTCAGCGGACAGGACCCAGAAAAACATTCAGTACTTC
TRBJ1-5	TRBV12-3/TRBV12-4	-	-	CASSFRDQPQHF	TGTGCCAGCAGTTTCCGTGATCAGCCCCAGCATTTT
TRBJ1-2	TRBV19	-	-	CASSIFRGTLGYGYTF	TGTGCCAGTAGTATTTTCCGGGGGACGCTGGGCTATGGCTACACCTTC
TRBJ1-2	TRBV5-1	TRBD1	-	CASSLIPGTGVPGYGYTF	TGCGCCAGCAGCTTGATTCCCGGGACAGGGGTCCCTGGGTATGGCTACACCTTC
TRBJ2-3	TRBV6-4	TRBD2	-	CASSDSTSGGADTQYF	TGTGCCAGCAGTGACTCGACTAGCGGGGGGGCAGATACGCAGTATTTT
TRBJ1-1	TRBV11-2	TRBD1	-	CASSFATGGNTEAFF	TGTGCCAGCAGCTTCGCGACAGGGGGCAACACTGAAGCTTTCTTT
TRBJ1-5	TRBV11-3	-	-	CASSLGNQPQHF	TGTGCCAGCAGCTTAGGTAATCAGCCCCAGCATTTT
TRBJ2-7	TRBV2	-	-	CASPPEQYF	TGTGCCAGCCCCCCCGAGCAGTACTTC
TRBJ1-1	TRBV11-2	-	-	CASRKNTEAFF	TGTGCCAGCAGGAAGAACACTGAAGCTTTCTTT
TRBJ1-5	TRBV6-5	TRBD1	-	CASSVGQGGNQPQHF	TGTGCCAGCAGCGTAGGACAGGGAGGGAATCAGCCCCAGCATTTT
TRBJ1-1	TRBV24-1	-	-	CATNQGFGTEAFF	TGTGCCACCAATCAGGGGTTTGGCACTGAAGCTTTCTTT
TRBJ1-4	TRBV3-1/TRBV3-2	-	-	CASSRNRDEKLFF	TGTGCCAGCAGCCGCAACAGGGATGAAAAACTGTTTTTT
TRBJ2-2	TRBV6-1	-	-	CASSEARGNTGELFF	TGTGCCAGCAGTGAAGCGCGGGGGAACACCGGGGAGCTGTTTTTT
TRBJ1-4	TRBV5-1	TRBD1	-	CASSLNRGRDEKLFF	TGCGCCAGCAGCCTAAACAGGGGTCGGGATGAAAAACTGTTTTTT
TRBJ1-5	TRBV19	-	-	CASSIADTHRVYQPQHF	TGTGCCAGTAGTATAGCGGACACCCACCGGGTATATCAGCCCCAGCATTTT
TRBJ2-6	TRBV11-3	-	-	CASSERYSGANVLTF	TGTGCCAGCAGCGAGCGGTACTCTGGGGCCAACGTCCTGACTTTC
TRBJ2-3	TRBV20-1	-	-	CSASPGLSTDTQYF	TGCAGTGCTAGTCCGGGTCTTAGCACAGATACGCAGTATTTT
TRBJ1-1	TRBV3-1/TRBV3-2	-	-	CASSQRHSMNTEAFF	TGTGCCAGCAGCCAGCGACACTCTATGAACACTGAAGCTTTCTTT
TRBJ1-1	TRBV5-5	TRBD1	-	CASSQTGRTEAFF	TGTGCCAGCAGTCAGACAGGGCGCACTGAAGCTTTCTTT
TRBJ1-4	TRBV6-1	-	-	CASSEAQGHNEKLFF	TGTGCCAGCAGTGAAGCGCAGGGCCATAATGAAAAACTGTTTTTT
TRBJ2-7	TRBV27	-	-	CASSLLPPGEYEQYF	TGTGCCAGCAGTTTATTACCCCCCGGGGAGTACGAGCAGTACTTC